This T cell receptor (beta chain) emerged from a study of shared clonotypes between healthy human individuals. Each donor was a Caucasian adult residing in Nashville, Tennessee. A remark on this clone: The antigen is unknown.

Trimming took 5 bases from V and 4 from J, leaving 11 bases between them. In germline, CDR1 is MNHEY, CDR2 SVGAGI. The CDR3 sequence is 14 residues long. Investigators spread the genomic DNA of each subset evenly over several immunoSEQ plates. Assay: immunoSEQ multiplex PCR; the TCRdb copy retains only in-frame clones and omits some. The data hold 780,000 or so clones, with 55% to 75% observed a single time. Study findings and constraints: It was expected that sequencing depth would affect clonotype sharing among donors.

Sequenced sample: memory CD4+ T cells sorted from blood. Sample subset: CD45RA-negative fraction. The rearrangement uses TRBV6-5 and TRBJ2-2; D unresolved. This receptor was identified in a woman aged 25 to 39 in good health. The CDR3 DNA follows: TGTGCCAGCAGTCCCCAGGTTGCCACCGGGGAGCTGTTTTTT. This gives the protein CASSPQVATGELFF.